Below, 22 T cell receptor beta chains from the same sample are listed, as sequenced in a study of CD4 T cell repertoires in COVID-19. Profiled with immunoSEQ multiplex PCR; TCRdb holds only in-frame clones, not every one. The top ten hold 0.5% to 0.6% of the sample, which has 60,000 to 90,000 clones, roughly four fifths seen once. The sample consisted of CD4+ T cells from peripheral blood, taken after recovery from COVID-19. Receptors were obtained from a human donor who had COVID-19.

This clone showed up just once. The chain recombines TRBV7-2 with TRBJ2-5; D is possibly TRBD1 (6 bases). V lost 5 bases and J lost 1, with 11 bases in between. Germline values: CDR1 SGHTA, CDR2 FQGNSA. This CDR3 comprises 14 residues. The DNA for the CDR3 is TGTGCCAGCAGCCCCGGACAGATCCAAGAGACCCAGTACTTC. This codes for CASSPGQIQETQYF.

CDR3 nucleotides: TGCGCCAGCAGCTTGGGATTGGGGGGAGGGCCAGATGAGACCCAGTACTTC. The encoded protein is CASSLGLGGGPDETQYF. The chain is built from TRBV5-1 and TRBJ2-5; 7 nucleotides match TRBD2. This CDR3 is built from 17 residues. The V and J ends lost 0 bases and 5 bases, in that order; junction bases with no gene match: 13. Germline values: CDR1 SGHRS, CDR2 YFSETQ.

This rearrangement joins TRBV2 to TRBJ1-1; no definite D call. CDR3 size: 13 residues. CDR1 is SNHLY, CDR2 FYNNEI, per germline. Trimming removed 4 bases from V and 5 bases from J, with 11 bases in between. The CDR3 spells CASSVEGGTEAFF. DNA for the CDR3: TGTGCCAGCAGTGTTGAGGGTGGGACTGAAGCTTTCTTT.

This CDR3 is CASSQRGEDTEAFF. The DNA for the CDR3 is TGTGCCAGCAGCCAGCGGGGGGAGGACACTGAAGCTTTCTTT. V usage is TRBV3-1 (or the pseudogene TRBV3-2) and J usage is TRBJ1-1, with D perhaps matching TRBD1 (5 bases). The CDR3 sequence is 14 residues long. Germline values: CDR1 LGHDT, CDR2 YNNKEL (reference sequence). Deletions cut 3 bases from V and 3 bases from J, with 11 bases between.

The chain links TRBV6-6 to TRBJ2-7; D ambiguous. CDR1 and CDR2 (germline): MNHNY, SVGAGI (reference sequence). Trimming cost V 6 bases and J 5 bases, with 11 bases left between them. This CDR3 is built from 12 residues. This CDR3 reads CASRPTRNEQYF. The CDR3 DNA is TGTGCCAGCAGGCCTACCAGGAACGAGCAGTACTTC.

This rearrangement joins TRBV28 to TRBJ2-4; 9 bases fit TRBD1. The CDR3 covers 17 residues. After removal of 5 bases from V and 0 bases from J, the junction contained 8 bases not matched to a gene. In germline, CDR1 is MDHEN, CDR2 SYDVKM. The CDR3 nucleotides are TGTGCCAGCAGTCAGACCGGGACAGGGCTAGCCAAAAACATTCAGTACTTC. Encoded protein: CASSQTGTGLAKNIQYF.

This clone was seen just once. The chain has TRBV7-3 and TRBJ2-1, with 7 positions matching TRBD2. The CDR3 spans 15 residues. Unmatched junction bases numbered 11, after V lost 3 bases and J lost 9 bases. The V gene's germline CDR1 is SGHTA and CDR2 FQGTGA. The CDR3 DNA is TGTGCCAGCAGCTTCATTGGACCCGGGGGGACTGAGCAGTTCTTC. Translating gives CASSFIGPGGTEQFF. Full variable domain (missing parts from reference TRBV7-3 and TRBJ2-1): GAGVSQTPSNKVTEKGKYVELRCDPISGHTALYWYRQSLGQGPEFLIYFQGTGAADDSGLPNDRFFAVRPEGSVSTLKIQRTERGDSAVYLCASSFIGPGGTEQFFGPGTRLTVL.

The chain links TRBV7-2 to TRBJ1-5; D gene uncertain. This CDR3 has 15 residues. The V end was cut by 1 base, the J end by 3 bases, with 10 bases between. Looked up from germline, CDR1 is SGHTA and CDR2 is FQGNSA. The CDR3 loop reads CASSLVGKNNQPQHF. The CDR3 region has the DNA TGTGCCAGCAGCTTAGTTGGTAAGAACAATCAGCCCCAGCATTTT.

CDR3 nucleotides: TGTGCCAGCAGCTGGGCCGGAGGGGAGCAGTACTTC. The encoded protein is CASSWAGGEQYF. V gene TRBV11-3 combines with J gene TRBJ2-7; weak D call: TRBD2 (6 bases). CDR3 length equals 12 residues. Germline-derived CDR1 and CDR2 are SGHNT and YENEEA. Trimming took off 4 bases at V and 7 bases at J, with 11 bases between the two ends.

This clone was seen more than once but under ten times. The V gene is TRBV6-1, the J gene TRBJ1-1; D gene unclear. This CDR3 comprises 13 residues. V lost 2 bases and J 4 bases, leaving 8 bases between the germline ends. Germline V gives CDR1 MNHNS, CDR2 SASEGT. The CDR3 bases are TGTGCCAGCAGTGAAAAAATGGGCACTGAAGCTTTCTTT. As protein: CASSEKMGTEAFF.

This chain joins TRBV11-2 and TRBJ2-4; 7 bases line up with TRBD2. The CDR3 covers 14 residues. V gave up 1 base and J gave up 13 bases; unmatched junction bases: 10. Germline CDR1 is SGHAT and CDR2 is FQNNGV. CDR3 protein: CASSLAPGEGLQYF. DNA for the CDR3: TGTGCCAGCAGCTTAGCCCCGGGGGAGGGCCTACAGTACTTC.

The chain has TRBV7-8 and TRBJ1-4; maybe TRBD1 (6 bases). Trimming shortened V by 8 bases and J by 6 bases, and 16 bases separated the two germline ends. CDR1 and CDR2 (germline): SGHVS, FQNEAQ. The CDR3 length is 14 residues. The CDR3 protein is CASAPGGVYEKLFF. CDR3 nucleotide sequence: TGTGCCAGCGCCCCGGGGGGCGTGTATGAAAAACTGTTTTTT.

J is TRBJ2-7 and V is TRBV6-6, with D maybe TRBD2 (6 bases). Trimming took off 1 base at V and 1 base at J, with 11 bases between the two ends. From germline, CDR1 is MNHNY and CDR2 SVGAGI (reference sequence). The CDR3 sequence is 15 residues long. CDR3 DNA: TGTGCCAGCAGTTACTATCCAGGGAGGTCCTACGAGCAGTACTTC. This encodes CASSYYPGRSYEQYF.

The V and J genes are TRBV5-6 and TRBJ1-1, with D possibly being TRBD1 (5 bases). Germline lookup yields CDR1 SGHDT and CDR2 YYEEEE. The CDR3 is made up of 16 amino acids. Trimming took 0 bases from V and 4 from J, leaving 16 bases between them. The CDR3 nucleotides are TGTGCCAGCAGCTTGGTGGCGGGGGTTGTATCCACTGAAGCTTTCTTT. Its translation: CASSLVAGVVSTEAFF.

The DNA of the CDR3 is TGTGCCAGCAGCTTAGCCGCCGCGGGCTACGAGCAGTACTTC. Protein: CASSLAAAGYEQYF. The genes are TRBV7-2 and TRBJ2-7, with a possible D match to TRBD2 (5 bases). Trimming cost V 0 bases and J 3 bases, with 9 bases left between them. CDR1 and CDR2 from the germline V gene are SGHTA and FQGNSA. The CDR3 has 14 residues.

This chain joins TRBV7-9 and TRBJ2-1; 8 bases line up with TRBD2. After removal of 2 bases from V and 3 bases from J, the junction contained 9 bases not matched to a gene. The length of the CDR3 is 17 residues. In germline, CDR1 is SEHNR, CDR2 FQNEAQ (reference sequence). Written as DNA, the CDR3 is TGTGCCAGCAGCTTAACCTTTAGCGGGGTGAACTACAATGAGCAGTTCTTC. Amino acid sequence: CASSLTFSGVNYNEQFF.

This chain links TRBV2 with TRBJ2-7; TRBD1 might be the D (6 bases). The CDR3 is 14 residues long. Per the germline V gene, CDR1 is SNHLY and CDR2 is FYNNEI. The ends were cut back, 7 bases at V and 0 bases at J, with 13 bases in the middle. The CDR3 DNA sequence: TGTGCCAGCATCTCGGACAGAAGCTCCTACGAGCAGTACTTC. Amino acid sequence: CASISDRSSYEQYF. The whole variable domain, remainder taken from reference TRBV2 and TRBJ2-7, is EPEVTQTPSHQVTQMGQEVILRCVPISNHLYFYWYRQILGQKVEFLVSFYNNEISEKSEIFDDQFSVERPDGSNFTLKIRSTKLEDSAMYFCASISDRSSYEQYFGPGTRLTVT.

The J gene is TRBJ1-6, the V gene TRBV27, with TRBD1 matching over 8 bases. Germline loops: CDR1 MNHEY, CDR2 SMNVEV (reference sequence). V shed 6 bases, J shed 8 bases, and the junction held 6 bases outside the gene matches. This CDR3 is built from 14 residues. The CDR3 DNA reads as TGTGCCAGCAGGACTACAGGGGGTGATTCACCCCTCCACTTT. It specifies CASRTTGGDSPLHF.

The V gene is TRBV19, the J gene TRBJ1-3; D is undetermined. The CDR3 is made up of 17 amino acids. CDR1 LNHDA and CDR2 SQIVND come from the germline V gene (reference sequence). The ends were cut back, 7 bases at V and 0 bases at J, with 19 bases in the middle. CDR3 bases: TGTGCCAGTAAGGGCCAGGCGCTCGTTAGCTCTGGAAACACCATATATTTT. It is translated as CASKGQALVSSGNTIYF.

The chain combines TRBV5-8 with TRBJ1-5; the D is unclear. Per germline, CDR1 SGHTS and CDR2 YDEGEE. Between the trimmed V and J ends, which lost 2 bases and 1 base, there was a span of 13 bases. The CDR3 extends over 16 amino acids. The CDR3 DNA reads as TGTGCCAGCAGCTTAGGACGGAAAATCAGCAATCAGCCCCAGCATTTT. This gives the protein CASSLGRKISNQPQHF.

With regard to this clone: Different DNA sequences within this sample yield the same CDR3. This chain connects TRBV19 to TRBJ2-3; D unresolved. Germline CDR1 LNHDA, CDR2 SQIVND (reference sequence). Trimming left V 5 bases short and J 1 base short, with 4 bases between. CDR3 length equals 12 residues. CDR3 loop: CASSVGTDTQYF. The CDR3 coding sequence is TGTGCCAGTAGTGTTGGCACAGATACGCAGTATTTT.

This rearrangement joins TRBV3-1 (or the pseudogene TRBV3-2) to TRBJ2-3; 12 nucleotides align to TRBD2. Germline CDR1 and CDR2: LGHDT and YNNKEL (reference sequence). Trimming cost V 3 bases and J 6 bases; bases outside gene matches: 4. CDR3 length: 15 residues. In DNA, the CDR3 is TGTGCCAGCAGCCAGACTAGCGGGAGTATCGATACGCAGTATTTT. This translates into CASSQTSGSIDTQYF.